This T cell receptor (beta chain) appears in the sequencing data of a study of cytomegalovirus exposure and HLA in healthy donors (dated by TCRdb to about 2017). The study in broad terms: In an earlier analysis of under 750 of the donors, under 300 Gb of sequence data and 100 million or so unique TCR beta sequences from roughly 190 million T cells were reported. About 280 gigabases of sequencing data and approximately 91 million unique TCR sequences made up an early release that covered approximately 620 HLA-typed donors. The genetic ancestry cluster associated with self-reported Caucasian donors included 81% of the roughly 380 genotyped donors. The study aimed to test whether signatures of past pathogen exposure could be identified by cataloging public T cell receptors. The study profiled the T cell repertoires of approximately 700 subjects by immunosequencing and related them to cytomegalovirus serostatus. Besides the first cohort of roughly 660 subjects, a separate validation cohort made up of roughly 120 different subjects was used. To predict cytomegalovirus infection status, the study combined high-throughput TCR immunosequencing, statistical association of individual TCRs with disease status, and machine learning. A later analysis re-examined previously published TCR beta repertoires from several hundred donors and added high-resolution HLA genotyping to investigate patterns of TCR occurrence. Rather than drawing on any new phenotypic data, the later analysis identified candidate immune exposures from TCR beta sequences and the way those sequences occurred across donors. In an earlier analysis of roughly 580 of the donors, high-throughput TCR beta sequencing was used to judge whether each TCR beta V gene segment behaved as functional or pseudogenic. Alongside the repertoire data, information on donor age, sex, ethnicity and CMV serostatus was compiled. A later genetic analysis took genome-wide SNP genotypes for about 65% of the 666 donors and used that subset as a discovery cohort. Every repertoire in the discovery cohort had been generated on one and the same sequencing platform. Class I and class II HLA loci were covered by the typing at four-digit resolution. Typing coverage varied by locus: about 620-630 donors for A, B, C, DRB1 and DQB1; approximately 500 for DQA1; around 570 for DPA1; around 490 for DPB1. Roughly 5 DR-DQ haplotypes were handled as single units for association and clustering, since linkage in the cohort was strong. On average, around 240,000 unique TCR beta nucleotide sequences were sequenced per donor among 350 to 400 genotyped donors of the cohort, with roughly 19% of those sequences being non-productive.

Library creation used the immunoSEQ multiplex PCR assay. The multiplex PCR relied on a mix of 60 forward primers for TCR Vbeta segments and 13 reverse primers for TCR Jbeta segments. The CDR3 region of rearranged TCR beta genes was amplified from genomic DNA by a multiplex PCR assay. The amplified TCR beta libraries were sequenced on the Illumina HiSeq System as 87-base-pair reads. As for the authors' bioinformatics: Across the 670 or so repertoires, a later analysis counted 78 million or so unique TCR beta chains, 8.5 million to 12 million of which were shared by at least two donors. Raw reads were error-corrected and collapsed into unique sequences by a nearest-neighbor algorithm in which closely related sequences were merged to remove PCR and sequencing errors. To assign V, D and J gene segments, CDR3 sequences were aligned to IMGT reference sequences. For a sequence to be retained, at least a six-nucleotide match to both a V gene segment and a J gene segment was required. A rearrangement was called productive if the CDR3 had no stop codons and remained in frame with V and J, and every other rearrangement was called non-productive. Following IMGT convention, CDR3 was defined as the stretch from the second conserved V-encoded cysteine to the conserved J-encoded phenylalanine. Sequences without an unambiguous match to a single V gene segment were excluded from the earlier analysis of 587 of the donors. In an earlier analysis of several hundred of the donors, V segments were called functional above 56.7% productive rearrangements and were called segregating when the between-donor standard deviation exceeded 5%. A statistical classification framework was built to diagnose cytomegalovirus status from the catalog of TCR beta chain sequences. A later analysis assigned V and J genes by comparing TCR nucleotide sequences with IMGT/GENE-DB human TR gene sequences. A later analysis assigned CDR3 sequences and most-parsimonious VDJ recombination scenarios with the TCRdist pipeline. In a later analysis, each TCR beta chain was defined by its CDR3 amino acid sequence together with its V-gene family, and reads lacking a unique V-gene family were excluded. To address suspected cross-contamination and a sequencing artifact, a later analysis removed under 600 highly shared, low-generation-probability nucleotide sequences. A later analysis calculated a clonal expansion index for each public chain from normalized within-repertoire ranks of inferred template counts. Generation probabilities in a later analysis came from a VDJ recombination model fitted to out-of-frame rearrangements, and those results were checked against IGoR. In a later analysis, TCR-TCR, TCR-HLA and TCR-CMV co-occurrence was scored with hypergeometric tests, and a repertoire-size bias correction was applied to TCR pairs. To estimate false discovery rates, a later analysis permuted the HLA or CMV assignments 20 times. In a later analysis, co-occurring TCRs were grouped with DBSCAN, and TCRdist sequence similarity was added when clustering was performed within HLA-allele-positive subsets. Repertoires with fewer than 30,000 or more than 120,000 public chains, plus five repertoires with anomalous nucleotide sharing, were excluded from co-occurrence clustering. This immuneACCESS table, as held by TCRdb, lists in-frame sequences with V and J called but not all clones. Of the missing ones, under half trace to an unresolved V gene in checked studies; the others have no known cause. V and J calls and clone size come straight from that table; D and trimming were deduced from the DNA. The table for this sample lists approximately 150,000 clones; around 77% of them were counted only once. 0.8% to 0.95% of the sample lies in the top ten.

The cohort comprised more than 550 healthy bone marrow donors. Cohort members were all nominally healthy when sampled, although unrecorded immune exposures were likely present. The donor tested CMV seronegative and was one of the 352 seronegative cohort members. A peripheral blood sample was provided by each donor, and peripheral blood mononuclear cells were used for TCR beta sequencing. Genomic DNA was extracted from the blood cell samples with the Qiagen DNeasy Blood Extraction Kit. The investigation overall reported the following: When HLA alleles, especially DR and DQ, strongly co-occurred, TCR associations were difficult to assign to individual alleles. A further reported finding was that TCR beta sequences accurately predicted the HLA-A and HLA-B alleles for most subjects in the first cohort. According to the authors, the approach could potentially be generalized to other disease states and immunological phenotypes. The earlier analysis of some 560 of the donors excluded 15 to 20 rarely observed V segments, including chromosome 9 orphons, because counts were too low. A later genetic analysis associated a missense DCLRE1C variant with V-gene and J-gene trimming of TCR beta chains, and an independent cohort replicated the association. Broadly in line with IMGT annotations, most TCR beta V segments showed up in productive rearrangements about 87% or about 30% of the time in an earlier analysis of roughly 590 of the donors. Correlated functional status among segregating V segments might reflect linkage disequilibrium, but an unknown experimental factor could not be ruled out. Specific HLA alleles were associated with more than 15,000 TCR beta sequences at a false discovery rate of 0.05 in a later analysis. A later analysis found that most CMV-associated TCR beta chains appeared HLA-restricted, with HLA associations seemingly driven largely by CMV exposure. A later analysis found that HLA-associated TCR beta chains were more clonally expanded and had lower generation probabilities than equally common non-associated chains. A group of highly shared sequence variants was considered likely to be a technical artifact of the sequencing pipeline. Most TCR sequences were seen in very few donors, while some public TCRs were found in many individuals. The study gave a list of over 150 TCR beta chains associated with cytomegalovirus. HLA typing was unavailable for some donors at each locus, so association tests used only the typed subset. In a later analysis, several top co-occurrence clusters were reported to appear linked to parvovirus B19, influenza, CMV and Epstein-Barr virus. The presence/absence analyses assumed that sequencing depth was roughly uniform across donors, and that assumption may not be true. The cohort was sequenced for TCR beta chains only, and without alpha or paired-chain data the features that could be detected were limited. Some IMGT-functional V segments, including TRBV6-2 and TRBV6-3, could not be told apart with the 87-base-pair reads, so those segments were excluded. CMV serostatus was the only immune exposure information available for the cohort. The classifier was reported to diagnose cytomegalovirus status with high specificity and sensitivity in both the original and validation cohorts. In vitro tests confirmed that a few of the cytomegalovirus-associated TCR beta chains recognize cytomegalovirus antigens. Compared with the roughly 700-donor mean, donors in an Asian-associated ancestry cluster had fewer N-insertions in productive TCRs, according to a later genetic analysis. According to a later analysis, TCR association rates differed among HLA loci, with DRB1 alleles showing the most associated TCRs and HLA-C alleles showing the fewest.

Trimming at the junction amounts to 3 bases on V and 2 bases on J, and the germline ends lie 7 bases apart. Looking up the germline V gene yields CDR1 WSHSY and CDR2 SAAADI. The CDR3 goes from the cysteine to the phenylalanine over 13 residues. Only the CDR3 region is kept as DNA, spanning 39 bases read in frame from base 1. Worth noting for this clone: Its antigen is currently not known. Qualities for individual bases were not recorded, and no much larger clone is one base off.

Recombination connected TRBV10-2 to TRBJ1-2, with the D gene call left open. The specimen sequenced was PBMCs. The TCR comes from an older woman in good health and CMV-seronegative. The bases are TGCGCCAGCAGTGACGGGTGGAACTATGGCTACACCTTC. It codes for CASSDGWNYGYTF.